What follows is one T cell receptor beta chain and its context. Its antigen remains unknown. This sample was taken from a study of cytomegalovirus exposure and HLA in healthy donors. Looking at the study overall: Drawn from HLA-typed donors, tens of millions of unique TCRs were held in an early data release.

PCR was performed using 60 Vbeta and 13 Jbeta primers. Here immunoSEQ multiplex PCR was the method, and the copy in TCRdb shows in-frame clones only, minus some. The sample lists roughly 160,000 clones, 80% to 90% occurring once. Whole-study results and caveats: Within the data, a cluster of highly shared sequence variants was likely a sequencing artifact. Researchers reported in a later analysis that a missense DCLRE1C variant was tied to TCR beta V- and J-gene trimming.

Material for sequencing was PBMCs. This TCR derives from a man aged 45-60 years in good health and CMV-seropositive.

The CDR3 protein is CASSVGSGIDNSPLHF. CDR3 in DNA: TGTGCCAGCAGCGTAGGCTCAGGGATTGATAATTCACCCCTCCACTTT. The V call is TRBV9, the J call TRBJ1-6; the D gene is possibly TRBD1 (5 bases). CDR3 size: 16 residues. Trimming stripped 0 bases from V and 5 bases from J, with 12 bases between. Germline V gene sequence: CDR1 SGDLS, CDR2 YYNGEE.